The 32 T cell receptor beta chains below come from one sample, sequenced in a study of T cell responses to AZD1222 COVID-19 vaccine. Assay: immunoSEQ multiplex PCR; the TCRdb copy retains only in-frame clones and omits some. The repertoire holds about 180,000 clones, with 88% as singletons. Source: peripheral blood, taken on day 0 of AZD1222 vaccination. These receptors originate from an adult in good health.

The chain is built from TRBV2 and TRBJ2-2; 7 bases fit TRBD1. Trimming at V came to 6 bases and at J to 0 bases, leaving 7 bases not matched to a gene. CDR1 is SNHLY and CDR2 is FYNNEI in the germline V gene. The CDR3 loop spans 16 amino acids. CDR3 protein: CASSAGQDANTGELFF. In nucleotides, the CDR3 is TGTGCCAGCAGCGCCGGACAGGATGCGAACACCGGGGAGCTGTTTTTT.

The gene calls are TRBV20-1 and TRBJ1-2; D may be TRBD1 (5 bases). CDR3 length: 12 amino acids. Germline CDR1 DFQATT, CDR2 SNEGSKA (reference sequence). The ends were cut back, 3 bases at V and 2 bases at J, with 7 bases in the middle. CDR3 sequence reads: CSASNRNYGYTF. The CDR3 DNA is TGCAGTGCTAGTAACAGGAACTATGGCTACACCTTC.

CDR3 DNA sequence: TGTGCCACCCAGGTTACTAGCAGAACGTACAATGAGCAGTTCTTC. Translated: CATQVTSRTYNEQFF. The chain carries TRBV19 and TRBJ2-1, with D perhaps matching TRBD2 (6 bases). Germline CDR1 and CDR2: LNHDA and SQIVND (reference sequence). The ends were cut back, 10 bases at V and 4 bases at J, with 20 bases in the middle. The CDR3 has 15 amino acids.

The chain links TRBV27 to TRBJ2-7; no reliable D call. Germline V gives CDR1 MNHEY, CDR2 SMNVEV (reference sequence). V was shortened by 2 bases and J by 4 bases, with 9 bases between the two germline ends. The CDR3 is 13 amino acids. The DNA of the CDR3 is TGTGCCAGCAGTTTAGATTACAGATACGAGCAGTACTTC. It specifies CASSLDYRYEQYF.

V and J are TRBV2 and TRBJ1-6; D call uncertain. The V and J ends lost 1 base and 7 bases respectively, with 5 bases between them. Germline assignment: CDR1 SNHLY and CDR2 FYNNEI. CDR3 length: 13 amino acids. The CDR3 spells CASSEVANSPLHF. DNA of the CDR3: TGTGCCAGCAGTGAAGTTGCGAATTCACCCCTCCACTTT.

This chain joins TRBV4-2 and TRBJ2-1; a possible D gene is TRBD2 (5 bases). CDR3 length equals 14 residues. The V and J ends lost 1 base and 7 bases respectively, with 11 bases between them. The germline V gene encodes CDR1 LGHNA and CDR2 YNFKEQ. This CDR3 is CASSQAGKRNEQFF. In DNA form, the CDR3 reads TGTGCCAGCAGCCAAGCCGGAAAGCGGAATGAGCAGTTCTTC.

The chain has TRBV9 and TRBJ1-2, with 10 bases matching TRBD1. The CDR3 loop spans 15 amino acids. Trimming at V came to 4 bases and at J to 4 bases, leaving 7 bases not matched to a gene. The germline gives CDR1 SGDLS, CDR2 YYNGEE. The CDR3 coding sequence is TGTGCCAGCAGCCTCGGGACAGGGGTCGTCTATGGCTACACCTTC. Translating gives CASSLGTGVVYGYTF.

This chain uses TRBV3-1 (or the pseudogene TRBV3-2) with TRBJ1-1, with 8 bases fitting TRBD1. V lost 0 bases to trimming and J lost 7 bases; unmatched junction nucleotides: 4. CDR1 and CDR2 (germline): LGHDT, YNNKEL (reference sequence). This CDR3 contains 14 residues. The CDR3 DNA reads as TGTGCCAGCAGCCAAGATCGGACAGGGTTTGAAGCTTTCTTT. It translates to CASSQDRTGFEAFF.

This chain connects TRBV28 to TRBJ1-2; D gene ambiguous. Germline CDR1 is MDHEN and CDR2 is SYDVKM. This CDR3 comprises 11 residues. Trimming cost V 10 bases and J 3 bases, with 9 bases left between them. The CDR3 sequence: CATLRDYGYTF. CDR3 bases: TGTGCCACCCTTAGGGACTATGGCTACACCTTC.

The V and J genes are TRBV28 and TRBJ2-5; TRBD1 aligns across 12 bases. This CDR3 spans 15 amino acids. With 5 bases clipped from V and 4 bases from J, the junction kept 5 bases outside the gene matches. CDR1 MDHEN and CDR2 SYDVKM come from the germline V gene. CDR3 in DNA: TGTGCCAGCAGTGGGGGGACAGGGGGCAGAGAGACCCAGTACTTC. This gives the protein CASSGGTGGRETQYF.

The rearrangement joins TRBV5-8 to TRBJ2-5; TRBD1 matches 7 bases. J gave up 2 bases and V 3 bases, and 10 bases lay outside the gene matches. The length of the CDR3 is 16 residues. Per germline, CDR1 SGHTS and CDR2 YDEGEE. This CDR3 reads CASSSPRQGRQETQYF. The CDR3 DNA is TGTGCCAGCAGCTCGCCCCGACAGGGAAGGCAAGAGACCCAGTACTTC.

About this clone itself: This same CDR3 is encoded by further DNA sequences in the sample. This sequence joins TRBV6-5 and TRBJ1-1, with D possibly TRBD1 on 5 matching bases. Per germline, CDR1 MNHEY and CDR2 SVGAGI. V shed 6 bases and J shed 5 bases, with 13 bases lying between them. The CDR3 loop spans 13 amino acids. The CDR3 DNA sequence: TGTGCCAGCAGCCTGGGGACGGGGACTGAAGCTTTCTTT. Its translation: CASSLGTGTEAFF.

The sample holds a few counts of this clone. The chain joins TRBV4-3 to TRBJ2-1, with D unresolved. The CDR3 is 14 amino acids. CDR1 is LGHNA and CDR2 is YSLEER in the germline V gene. V was pared by 1 base and J by 9 bases, with 13 bases between. The CDR3 nucleotides read TGCGCCAGCAGCCAAGTCCCGGGTTTGAGTGAGCAGTTCTTC. Its translation is CASSQVPGLSEQFF.

In nucleotides, the CDR3 is TGTGCCTGGAGTGGACAGGGAGATCAGCCCCAGCATTTT. Its translation: CAWSGQGDQPQHF. This chain joins TRBV30 and TRBJ1-5; TRBD1 agrees at 7 bases. The CDR3 runs 13 residues. With 1 base clipped from V and 5 bases from J, the junction kept 2 bases outside the gene matches. CDR1 is GTSNPN and CDR2 is SVGIG in the germline V gene (reference sequence).

In DNA form, the CDR3 reads TGTGCCAGCAGCGTAGGGCCTAGCGGGGGCCCTCTGGATGAGCAGTTCTTC. Amino acids: CASSVGPSGGPLDEQFF. The V and J genes are TRBV9 and TRBJ2-1; 10 bases are shared with TRBD2. Germline V gene sequence: CDR1 SGDLS, CDR2 YYNGEE. This CDR3 is built from 17 residues. The junction had 11 bases not matched to a gene; V was cut back by 0 bases and J by 8 bases.

The chain joins TRBV7-6 to TRBJ2-2, with unresolved D. The CDR3 consists of 17 residues. Trimming left V 1 base short and J 2 bases short, with 14 bases between. The germline CDR1 and CDR2 sequences are SGHVS and FNYEAQ. The CDR3 sequence: CASSLVLRYSNTGELFF. DNA for the CDR3: TGTGCCAGCAGCTTAGTACTAAGGTATTCCAACACCGGGGAGCTGTTTTTT. Full variable domain (remainder filled in from reference TRBV7-6 and TRBJ2-2): GAGVSQSPRYKVTKRGQDVALRCDPISGHVSLYWYRQALGQGPEFLTYFNYEAQQDKSGLPNDRFSAERPEGSISTLTIQRTEQRDSAMYRCASSLVLRYSNTGELFFGEGSRLTVL.

This chain joins TRBV3-1 (or the pseudogene TRBV3-2) and TRBJ2-7; D not certain. V gave up 1 base and J gave up 5 bases, with 9 bases separating them. The CDR3 has 13 amino acids. Germline CDR1 is LGHDT and CDR2 is YNNKEL (reference sequence). The CDR3 is CASSQAGLDEQYF. CDR3 nucleotides: TGTGCCAGCAGCCAAGCGGGCTTGGACGAGCAGTACTTC.

V usage is TRBV4-1 and J usage is TRBJ2-2; 7 positions agree with TRBD2. The V segment lost 4 bases and the J segment 6 bases; nucleotides outside the gene matches: 8. The CDR3 runs to 15 residues. Germline lookup yields CDR1 MGHRA and CDR2 YSYEKL. The CDR3 spells CASSPPGRGAGELFF. In DNA form, the CDR3 reads TGCGCCAGCAGCCCCCCTGGGAGGGGCGCCGGGGAGCTGTTTTTT.

This clone was counted a few times. V gene TRBV7-9 combines with J gene TRBJ1-1, with no clear D. This CDR3 is built from 15 residues. Germline CDR1 is SEHNR and CDR2 is FQNEAQ (reference sequence). V dropped 3 bases and J dropped 0 bases, with 11 bases sitting between them. The CDR3 sequence: CASSFGRPMNTEAFF. Here the CDR3 DNA reads TGTGCCAGCAGCTTCGGACGGCCCATGAACACTGAAGCTTTCTTT. Full variable domain (rest looked up from reference TRBV7-9 and TRBJ1-1): DTGVSQNPRHKITKRGQNVTFRCDPISEHNRLYWYRQTLGQGPEFLTYFQNEAQLEKSRLLSDRFSAERPKGSFSTLEIQRTEQGDSAMYLCASSFGRPMNTEAFFGQGTRLTVV.

The genes are TRBV9 and TRBJ1-1, with 7 bases identical to TRBD1. The CDR3 consists of 13 residues. V shed 0 bases and J 4 bases; nucleotides not matched to a gene: 0. Germline CDR1 is SGDLS and CDR2 is YYNGEE. The CDR3 DNA sequence: TGTGCCAGCAGCGTAGAGGGGGCCACTGAAGCTTTCTTT. Its translation: CASSVEGATEAFF.

CDR3 sequence: CASSPGDSSENYGYTF. For the CDR3, the DNA is TGCGCCAGCAGCCCGGGGGACAGTTCTGAAAACTATGGCTACACCTTC. The chain joins TRBV5-1 to TRBJ1-2, with TRBD1 matching over 7 bases. V lost 4 bases to trimming and J lost 2 bases; unmatched junction nucleotides: 11. CDR3 size: 16 residues. The germline CDR1 and CDR2 sequences are SGHRS and YFSETQ.

This chain connects TRBV18 to TRBJ1-2; TRBD1 matches 9 bases. The CDR3 spans 14 residues. Germline V CDR1 and CDR2: KGHSH, LQKENI. V gave up 3 bases and J gave up 7 bases; unmatched junction bases: 6. CDR3 loop: CASSPRTGEGGYTF. The CDR3 nucleotides read TGTGCCAGCTCACCTCGGACAGGGGAAGGTGGCTACACCTTC.

The chain links TRBV19 to TRBJ1-6, with a weak D call TRBD1 (5 bases). CDR1 and CDR2 from the germline V gene are LNHDA and SQIVND (reference sequence). The CDR3 is made up of 17 amino acids. The ends were cut back, 3 bases at V and 8 bases at J, with 20 bases in the middle. This CDR3 reads CASSISTGSSADSPLHF. The CDR3 DNA reads TGTGCCAGTAGTATTTCAACAGGTTCTTCTGCGGATTCACCCCTCCACTTT.

The chain recombines TRBV19 with TRBJ1-5, with D possibly matching TRBD1 (6 bases). The CDR3 consists of 16 residues. Deletions cut 3 bases from V and 0 bases from J, with 12 bases between. Germline CDR1 reads LNHDA; CDR2 reads SQIVND (reference sequence). The CDR3 bases are TGTGCCAGTAGTATTTGGGGGGCTCATAGCAATCAGCCCCAGCATTTT. Its translation is CASSIWGAHSNQPQHF. Based on the CDR3 plus reference TRBV19 and TRBJ1-5, the full variable domain is DGGITQSPKYLFRKEGQNVTLSCEQNLNHDAMYWYRQDPGQGLRLIYYSQIVNDFQKGDIAEGYSVSREKKESFPLTVTSAQKNPTAFYLCASSIWGAHSNQPQHFGDGTRLSIL.

This rearrangement joins TRBV12-3 or TRBV12-4 to TRBJ1-4; D not resolved. This CDR3 is built from 12 residues. The germline V and J ends were trimmed by 6 bases and 8 bases, with 10 bases remaining between them. CDR3 sequence reads: CASSRRWEKLFF. CDR3 coding DNA: TGTGCCAGCAGCCGACGGTGGGAAAAACTGTTTTTT.

Note on this clone: This specimen includes other DNA sequences encoding the same CDR3. This chain uses TRBV5-5 with TRBJ1-1; tentatively, D is TRBD1 (6 bases). The germline gives CDR1 SGHKS, CDR2 YYEKEE (reference sequence). The CDR3 consists of 13 residues. The V end lost 4 bases, the J end lost 3 bases, and 10 bases lay between the germline ends. The CDR3 here is CASSPAGDTEAFF. In DNA form, the CDR3 reads TGTGCCAGCAGCCCCGCAGGGGACACTGAAGCTTTCTTT.

This sequence joins TRBV30 and TRBJ1-5, with D possibly being TRBD1 (6 bases). The length of the CDR3 is 13 residues. V gave up 5 bases and J gave up 5 bases, with 13 bases separating them. Germline CDR1 and CDR2: GTSNPN and SVGIG (reference sequence). In DNA, the CDR3 is TGTGCCTGGGGCGGGACACAGGATCAGCCCCAGCATTTT. This translates into CAWGGTQDQPQHF.

The chain recombines TRBV2 with TRBJ1-4; no definite D call. Per germline, CDR1 SNHLY and CDR2 FYNNEI. The CDR3 is 13 amino acids. Trimming took off 8 bases at V and 6 bases at J, with 13 bases between the two ends. This chain's CDR3 is CASGGRGDEKLFF. The CDR3 nucleotides are TGTGCCAGCGGAGGACGAGGAGATGAAAAACTGTTTTTT.

J is TRBJ1-1 and V is TRBV6-2 or TRBV6-3; TRBD1 matches 7 bases. Germline CDR1 reads MNHEY; CDR2 reads SVGEGT. The CDR3 loop spans 11 amino acids. V was pared by 5 bases and J by 7 bases, with 1 base of the junction left unmatched. CDR3 sequence reads: CASSRQGEAFF. CDR3 sequence (DNA): TGTGCCAGCAGTAGACAGGGTGAAGCTTTCTTT.

The chain couples TRBV28 to TRBJ1-4; D not resolved. From germline, CDR1 is MDHEN and CDR2 SYDVKM. The CDR3 covers 13 residues. Trimming stripped 2 bases from V and 6 bases from J, with 7 bases between. The CDR3 protein is CASSLRGYEKLFF. DNA of the CDR3: TGTGCCAGCAGTTTACGAGGGTATGAAAAACTGTTTTTT.

This chain links TRBV19 with TRBJ1-4, with D uncertain. Germline-derived CDR1 and CDR2 are LNHDA and SQIVND (reference sequence). The CDR3 covers 12 residues. The V end lost 6 bases, the J end lost 5 bases, and 7 bases lay between the germline ends. The CDR3 spells CASSGENEKLFF. CDR3 coding DNA: TGTGCCAGTAGCGGGGAGAATGAAAAACTGTTTTTT.

The V gene is TRBV11-2, the J gene TRBJ2-3; 11 nucleotides match TRBD1. The germline CDR1 and CDR2 sequences are SGHAT and FQNNGV. The CDR3 covers 15 residues. After removal of 3 bases from V and 5 bases from J, the junction contained 4 bases not matched to a gene. The CDR3 region has the DNA TGTGCCAGCAGCTTTGGACAGGGGGCAGTAGATACGCAGTATTTT. This translates into CASSFGQGAVDTQYF.